One and the same sample provided the 14 T cell receptor beta chains below, sequenced in a study of blood T cell repertoires in COVID-19. Assay used: immunoSEQ multiplex PCR; TCRdb lists only in-frame clones, some missing. The sample shows under 150,000 clones, 88% of them seen only once. Sequenced material: peripheral blood. The receptors originated from a human donor in a cohort sampled during active COVID-19.

The DNA of the CDR3 is TGTGCCAGCAGTTATACTAGCGGGGGCTACTACGAGCAGTACTTC. This gives the protein CASSYTSGGYYEQYF. The chain uses TRBV6-2 or TRBV6-3 and TRBJ2-7; 11 bases match TRBD2. Trimming removed 3 bases from V and 3 bases from J; junction bases left unmatched: 4. There are 15 residues in the CDR3. Per the germline V gene, CDR1 is MNHEY and CDR2 is SVGEGT.

This clone turned up a few times. The chain uses TRBV27 and TRBJ2-2, with 8 bases fitting TRBD1. J was trimmed by 1 base and V by 8 bases; bases with no gene match: 6. The V gene's germline CDR1 is MNHEY and CDR2 SMNVEV (reference sequence). The length of the CDR3 is 15 residues. The CDR3 sequence: CASGHRGWNTGELFF. The CDR3 coding sequence is TGTGCCAGCGGGCACAGGGGGTGGAACACCGGGGAGCTGTTTTTT.

The J gene is TRBJ1-1, the V gene TRBV7-8; D unclear. Germline V lookup: CDR1 SGHVS, CDR2 FQNEAQ. This CDR3 is 14 amino acids long. V was trimmed by 5 bases and J by 10 bases, leaving 20 bases between them. Here the CDR3 DNA reads TGTGCCAGCAGCCCCCATGGCGGGGATCGGAGAGCTTTCTTT. It is translated as CASSPHGGDRRAFF.

J is TRBJ2-7 and V is TRBV7-9; D remains ambiguous. The CDR3 extends over 12 amino acids. V dropped 1 base and J dropped 12 bases, with 13 bases sitting between them. Germline assignment: CDR1 SEHNR and CDR2 FQNEAQ (reference sequence). The CDR3 DNA reads TGTGCCAGCAGCTTAGAATGGCAGGCCCCGTACTTC. It is translated as CASSLEWQAPYF.

The gene calls are TRBV9 and TRBJ2-1; D is possibly TRBD1 (6 bases). Germline CDR1 SGDLS, CDR2 YYNGEE. CDR3 length: 14 residues. The germline V and J ends were trimmed by 2 bases and 0 bases, with 6 bases remaining between them. The CDR3 protein is CASSVDSSYNEQFF. The DNA of the CDR3 is TGTGCCAGCAGCGTGGACAGCTCCTACAATGAGCAGTTCTTC.

This chain links TRBV4-1 with TRBJ2-3; D perhaps matches TRBD2 (6 bases). Germline V gene lookup returns CDR1 MGHRA and CDR2 YSYEKL. The CDR3 runs to 16 residues. The V and J ends lost 0 bases and 1 base respectively, with 11 bases between them. DNA for the CDR3: TGCGCCAGCAGCCAAGATCGAGCGGGTGGCACAGATACGCAGTATTTT. Translating gives CASSQDRAGGTDTQYF.

V usage is TRBV7-8 and J usage is TRBJ2-7, with D perhaps TRBD2 (6 bases). Germline CDR1 and CDR2: SGHVS and FQNEAQ. This CDR3 is built from 16 residues. Trimming left V 2 bases short and J 2 bases short, with 16 bases between. CDR3 in DNA: TGTGCCAGCAGCTTAACCTTGTGGGACTGGACCTACGAGCAGTACTTC. This encodes CASSLTLWDWTYEQYF. Together with reference TRBV7-8 and TRBJ2-7, the CDR3 gives the full variable domain: GAGVSQSPRYKVAKRGQDVALRCDPISGHVSLFWYQQALGQGPEFLTYFQNEAQLDKSGLPSDRFFAERPEGSVSTLKIQRTQQEDSAVYLCASSLTLWDWTYEQYFGPGTRLTVT.

This clone was counted a single time. The J gene is TRBJ2-3, the V gene TRBV11-2, with 14 bases identical to TRBD2. Germline V gene data show CDR1 as SGHAT and CDR2 as FQNNGV. After removal of 2 bases from V and 5 bases from J, the junction contained 6 bases not matched to a gene. The CDR3 extends over 17 amino acids. The CDR3 DNA reads as TGTGCCAGCAGCTTAAGACTAGCGGGGGGGCAGGGAGATACGCAGTATTTT. Amino acid sequence: CASSLRLAGGQGDTQYF.

J is TRBJ2-4 and V is TRBV4-2, with 11 bases identical to TRBD2. Germline lookup yields CDR1 LGHNA and CDR2 YNFKEQ. CDR3 length: 17 amino acids. V was clipped by 2 bases and J by 5 bases; unmatched bases: 8. CDR3: CASSQLGTSGPENIQYF. CDR3 bases: TGTGCCAGCAGCCAACTAGGGACTAGCGGCCCGGAAAACATTCAGTACTTC.

The gene calls are TRBV7-2 and TRBJ2-6; D not resolved. The CDR3 loop spans 15 amino acids. The germline V and J ends were trimmed by 2 bases and 0 bases, with 5 bases remaining between them. CDR1 SGHTA and CDR2 FQGNSA come from the germline V gene. CDR3 nucleotides: TGTGCCAGCAGCTTATGGAGCTCTGGGGCCAACGTCCTGACTTTC. The encoded protein is CASSLWSSGANVLTF.

The V gene is TRBV12-3 or TRBV12-4, the J gene TRBJ1-5; weak D call: TRBD1 (6 bases). V lost 3 bases and J 7 bases, leaving 10 bases between the germline ends. The CDR3 runs to 13 residues. CDR3 DNA: TGTGCCAGCAGTTTGGCAGGGGAGCAGCCCCAGCATTTT. It encodes CASSLAGEQPQHF.

The chain couples TRBV5-1 to TRBJ2-3; 12 nucleotides agree with TRBD1. This CDR3 is built from 16 residues. Trimming at V came to 5 bases and at J to 4 bases, leaving 8 bases not matched to a gene. CDR1 SGHRS and CDR2 YFSETQ come from the germline V gene. The CDR3 bases are TGCGCCAGCAGGGTCTCCGGGACAGGGGGCCCAGATACGCAGTATTTT. Its protein product is CASRVSGTGGPDTQYF.

The chain is built from TRBV6-5 and TRBJ2-3; D may be TRBD2 (6 bases). V was trimmed by 6 bases and J by 1 base, leaving 11 bases between them. The CDR3 contains 14 residues. Germline CDR1 reads MNHEY; CDR2 reads SVGAGI. The chain's CDR3 is CASRSRDGTDTQYF. The CDR3 DNA is TGTGCCAGCAGATCGCGGGACGGCACAGATACGCAGTATTTT.

V and J are TRBV6-1 and TRBJ2-3; 12 bases align to TRBD2. This CDR3 has 17 residues. Germline-derived CDR1 and CDR2 are MNHNS and SASEGT. The trim removed 4 bases at V and 2 bases at J, leaving 7 bases unmatched. Written as DNA, the CDR3 is TGTGCCAGCAGTGGGGCCCTAGCGGGGGGGCCCACAGATACGCAGTATTTT. Translating it yields CASSGALAGGPTDTQYF.